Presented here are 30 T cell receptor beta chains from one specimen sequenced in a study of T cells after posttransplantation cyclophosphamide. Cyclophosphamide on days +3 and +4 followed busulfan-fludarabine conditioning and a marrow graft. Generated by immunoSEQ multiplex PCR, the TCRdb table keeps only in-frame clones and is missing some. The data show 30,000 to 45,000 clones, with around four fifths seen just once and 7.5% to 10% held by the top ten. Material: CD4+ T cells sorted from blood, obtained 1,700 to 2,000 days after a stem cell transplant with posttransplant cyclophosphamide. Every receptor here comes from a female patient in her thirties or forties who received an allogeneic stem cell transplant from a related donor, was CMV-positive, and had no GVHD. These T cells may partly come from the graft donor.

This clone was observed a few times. The CDR3 DNA is TGTGCCACCAGCAGAGCATCCCGAGACAGGGCCTATGGCTACACCTTC. Its translation is CATSRASRDRAYGYTF. The chain combines TRBV15 with TRBJ1-2; 7 bases align to TRBD1. The germline V gene has CDR1 LNHNV and CDR2 YYDKDF (reference sequence). Losses at the gene ends were 1 base for V and 4 bases for J; bases not matched to a gene: 9. CDR3 length equals 16 residues.

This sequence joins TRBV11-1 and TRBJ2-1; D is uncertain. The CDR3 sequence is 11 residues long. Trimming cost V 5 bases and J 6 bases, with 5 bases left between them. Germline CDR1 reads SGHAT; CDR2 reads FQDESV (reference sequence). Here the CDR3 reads CASSASNEQFF. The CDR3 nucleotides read TGTGCCAGCAGCGCTAGCAATGAGCAGTTCTTC.

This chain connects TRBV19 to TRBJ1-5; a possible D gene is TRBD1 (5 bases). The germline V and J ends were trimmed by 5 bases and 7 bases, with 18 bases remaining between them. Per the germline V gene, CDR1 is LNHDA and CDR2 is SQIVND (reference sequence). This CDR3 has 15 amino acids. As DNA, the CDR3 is TGTGCCAGTAGTCCCCAGATCGGCAGGGCGCAGCCCCAGCATTTT. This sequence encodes CASSPQIGRAQPQHF.

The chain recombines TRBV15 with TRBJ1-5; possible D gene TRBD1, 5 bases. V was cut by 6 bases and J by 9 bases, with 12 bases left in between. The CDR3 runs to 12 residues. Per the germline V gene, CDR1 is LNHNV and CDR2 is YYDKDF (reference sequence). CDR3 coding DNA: TGTGCCACCAGACAGGCCACCGGGCCCCAGCATTTT. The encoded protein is CATRQATGPQHF.

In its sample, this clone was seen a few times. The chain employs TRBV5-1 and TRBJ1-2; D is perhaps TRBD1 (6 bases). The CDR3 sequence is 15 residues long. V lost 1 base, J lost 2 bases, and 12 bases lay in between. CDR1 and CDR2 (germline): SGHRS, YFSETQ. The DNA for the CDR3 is TGCGCCAGCAGCTTGTTGGCAGGGGCGAACTATGGCTACACCTTC. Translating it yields CASSLLAGANYGYTF.

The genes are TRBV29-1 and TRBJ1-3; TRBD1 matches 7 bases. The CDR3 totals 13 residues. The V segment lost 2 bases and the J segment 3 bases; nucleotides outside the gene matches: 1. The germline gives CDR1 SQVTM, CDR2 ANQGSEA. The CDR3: CSVENRGGNTIYF. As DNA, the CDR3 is TGCAGCGTTGAAAACAGGGGTGGAAACACCATATATTTT.

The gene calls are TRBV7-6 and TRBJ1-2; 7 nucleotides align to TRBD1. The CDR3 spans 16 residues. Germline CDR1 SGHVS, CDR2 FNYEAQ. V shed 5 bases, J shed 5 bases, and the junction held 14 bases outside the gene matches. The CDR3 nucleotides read TGTGCCAGCAGCCCCGGACAGGACCGTCCTTCGTATGGCTACACCTTC. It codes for CASSPGQDRPSYGYTF.

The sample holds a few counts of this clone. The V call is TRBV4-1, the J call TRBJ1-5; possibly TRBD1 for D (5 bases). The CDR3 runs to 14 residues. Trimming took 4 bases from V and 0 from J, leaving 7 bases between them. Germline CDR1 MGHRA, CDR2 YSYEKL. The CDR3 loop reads CASSPRDSNQPQHF. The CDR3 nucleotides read TGCGCCAGCAGCCCCAGGGATAGCAATCAGCCCCAGCATTTT.

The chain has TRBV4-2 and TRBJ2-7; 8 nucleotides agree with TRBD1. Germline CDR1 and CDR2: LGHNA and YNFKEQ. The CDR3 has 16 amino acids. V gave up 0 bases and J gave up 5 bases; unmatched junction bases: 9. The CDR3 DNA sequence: TGTGCCAGCAGCCAAGACCCAGGGGGCGATTTCCACGAGCAGTACTTC. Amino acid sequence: CASSQDPGGDFHEQYF.

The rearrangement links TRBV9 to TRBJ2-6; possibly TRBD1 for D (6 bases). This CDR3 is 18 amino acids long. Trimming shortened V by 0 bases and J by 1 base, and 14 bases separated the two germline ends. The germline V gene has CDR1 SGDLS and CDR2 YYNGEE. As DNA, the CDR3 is TGTGCCAGCAGCGTAGGGCCGGGCAGGGGATCTGGGGCCAACGTCCTGACTTTC. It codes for CASSVGPGRGSGANVLTF.

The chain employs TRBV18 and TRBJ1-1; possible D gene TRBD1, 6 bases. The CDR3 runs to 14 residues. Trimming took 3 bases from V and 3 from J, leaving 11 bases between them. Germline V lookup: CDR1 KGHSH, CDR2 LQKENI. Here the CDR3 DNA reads TGTGCCAGCTCACCGAGGGGGGGGGACACTGAAGCTTTCTTT. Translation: CASSPRGGDTEAFF.

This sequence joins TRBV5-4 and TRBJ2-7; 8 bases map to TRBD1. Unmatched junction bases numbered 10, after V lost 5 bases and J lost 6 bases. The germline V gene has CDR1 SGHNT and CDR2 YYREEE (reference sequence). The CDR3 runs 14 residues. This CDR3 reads CASSPGTGLGEQYF. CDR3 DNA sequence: TGTGCCAGCAGTCCCGGGACAGGTCTCGGCGAGCAGTACTTC.

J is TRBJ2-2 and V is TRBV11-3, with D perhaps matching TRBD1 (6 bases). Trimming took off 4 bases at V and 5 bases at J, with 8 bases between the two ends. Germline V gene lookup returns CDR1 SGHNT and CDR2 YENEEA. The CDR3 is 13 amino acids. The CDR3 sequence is CASSSTGTGELFF. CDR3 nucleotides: TGTGCCAGCAGCTCTACAGGGACCGGGGAGCTGTTTTTT. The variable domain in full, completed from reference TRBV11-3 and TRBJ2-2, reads EAGVVQSPRYKIIEKKQPVAFWCNPISGHNTLYWYLQNLGQGPELLIRYENEEAVDDSQLPKDRFSAERLKGVDSTLKIQPAELGDSAVYLCASSSTGTGELFFGEGSRLTVL.

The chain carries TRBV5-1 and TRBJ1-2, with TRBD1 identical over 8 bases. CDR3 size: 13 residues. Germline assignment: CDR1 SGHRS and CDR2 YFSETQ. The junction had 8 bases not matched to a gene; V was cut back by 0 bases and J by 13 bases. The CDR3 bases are TGCGCCAGCAGCTTGGGGGGAGACAGGGGCCGCACCTTC. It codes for CASSLGGDRGRTF.

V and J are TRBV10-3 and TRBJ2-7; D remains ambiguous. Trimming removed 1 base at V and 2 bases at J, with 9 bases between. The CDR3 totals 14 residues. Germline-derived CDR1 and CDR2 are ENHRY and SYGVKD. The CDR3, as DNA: TGTGCCATCAGTGAGTTGCCACTGACCTACGAGCAGTACTTC. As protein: CAISELPLTYEQYF.

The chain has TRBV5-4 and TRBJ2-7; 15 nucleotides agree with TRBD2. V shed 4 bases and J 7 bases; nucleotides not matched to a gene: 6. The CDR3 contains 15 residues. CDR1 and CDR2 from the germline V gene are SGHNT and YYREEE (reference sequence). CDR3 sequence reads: CASSLGTSGGWEQYF. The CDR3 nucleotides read TGTGCCAGCAGCCTAGGGACTAGCGGGGGGTGGGAGCAGTACTTC.

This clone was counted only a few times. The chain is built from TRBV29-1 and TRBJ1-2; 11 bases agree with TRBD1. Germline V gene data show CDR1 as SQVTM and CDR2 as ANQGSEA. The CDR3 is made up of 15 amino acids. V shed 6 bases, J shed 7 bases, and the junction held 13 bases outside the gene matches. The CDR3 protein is CSVGDRTGGAGGYTF. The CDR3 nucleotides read TGCAGCGTCGGGGATAGGACAGGGGGCGCCGGTGGCTACACCTTC. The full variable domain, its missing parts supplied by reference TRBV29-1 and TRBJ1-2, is SAVISQKPSRDICQRGTSLTIQCQVDSQVTMMFWYRQQPGQSLTLIATANQGSEATYESGFVIDKFPISRPNLTFSTLTVSNMSPEDSSIYLCSVGDRTGGAGGYTFGSGTRLTVV.

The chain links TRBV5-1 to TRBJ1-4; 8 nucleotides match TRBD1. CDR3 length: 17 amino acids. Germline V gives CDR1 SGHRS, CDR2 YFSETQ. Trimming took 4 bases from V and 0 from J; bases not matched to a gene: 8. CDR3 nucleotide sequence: TGCGCCAGCAGCAAAGGGGACAGGATCTCAACTAATGAAAAACTGTTTTTT. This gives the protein CASSKGDRISTNEKLFF.

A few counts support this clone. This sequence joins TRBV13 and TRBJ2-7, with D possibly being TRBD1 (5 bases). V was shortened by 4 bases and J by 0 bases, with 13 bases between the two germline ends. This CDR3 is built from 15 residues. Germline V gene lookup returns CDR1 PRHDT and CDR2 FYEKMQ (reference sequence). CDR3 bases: TGTGCCAGCAGCTGGGGAAGACAGCGCTCCTACGAGCAGTACTTC. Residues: CASSWGRQRSYEQYF.

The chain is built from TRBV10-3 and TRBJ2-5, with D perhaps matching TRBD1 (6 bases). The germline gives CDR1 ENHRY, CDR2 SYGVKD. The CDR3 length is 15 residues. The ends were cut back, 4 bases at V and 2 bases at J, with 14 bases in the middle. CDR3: CAISGGLGAQETQYF. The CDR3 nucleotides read TGTGCCATCAGTGGGGGGCTGGGAGCGCAAGAGACCCAGTACTTC.

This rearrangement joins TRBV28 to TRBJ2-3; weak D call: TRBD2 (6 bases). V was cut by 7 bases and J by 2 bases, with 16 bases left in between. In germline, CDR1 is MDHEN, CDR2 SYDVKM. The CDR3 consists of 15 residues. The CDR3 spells CASNEGGALTDTQYF. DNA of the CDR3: TGTGCCAGCAATGAGGGCGGGGCACTCACAGATACGCAGTATTTT.

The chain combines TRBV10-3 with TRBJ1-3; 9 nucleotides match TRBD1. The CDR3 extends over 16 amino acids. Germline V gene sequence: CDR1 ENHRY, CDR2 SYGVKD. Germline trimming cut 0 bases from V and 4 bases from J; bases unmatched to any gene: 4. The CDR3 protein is CAISESTGGAGNTIYF. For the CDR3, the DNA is TGTGCCATCAGTGAGTCCACAGGGGGCGCAGGAAACACCATATATTTT.

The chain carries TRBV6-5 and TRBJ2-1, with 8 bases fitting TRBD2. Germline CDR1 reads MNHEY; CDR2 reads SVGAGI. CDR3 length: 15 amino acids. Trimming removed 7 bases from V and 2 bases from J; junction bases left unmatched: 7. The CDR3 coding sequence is TGTGCCAGCAAGACCACGGGGGGGACCTACAATGAGCAGTTCTTC. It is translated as CASKTTGGTYNEQFF.

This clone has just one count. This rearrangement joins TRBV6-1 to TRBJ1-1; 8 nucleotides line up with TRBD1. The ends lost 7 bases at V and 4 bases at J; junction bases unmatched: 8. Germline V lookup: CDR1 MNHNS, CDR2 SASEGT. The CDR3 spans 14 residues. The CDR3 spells CASIFRGRGTEAFF. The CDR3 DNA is TGTGCCAGCATTTTCAGGGGGCGAGGCACTGAAGCTTTCTTT.

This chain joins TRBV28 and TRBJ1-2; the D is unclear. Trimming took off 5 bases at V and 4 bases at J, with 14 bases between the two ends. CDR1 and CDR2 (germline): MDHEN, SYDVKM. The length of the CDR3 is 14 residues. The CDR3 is CASSVGVTAYGYTF. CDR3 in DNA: TGTGCCAGCAGTGTCGGGGTCACGGCCTATGGCTACACCTTC.

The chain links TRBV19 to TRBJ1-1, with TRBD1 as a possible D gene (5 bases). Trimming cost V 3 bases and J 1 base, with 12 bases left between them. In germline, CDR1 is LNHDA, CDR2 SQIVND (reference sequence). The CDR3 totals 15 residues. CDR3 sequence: CASSMGLRGNTEAFF. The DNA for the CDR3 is TGTGCCAGTAGTATGGGGCTCCGAGGGAACACTGAAGCTTTCTTT.

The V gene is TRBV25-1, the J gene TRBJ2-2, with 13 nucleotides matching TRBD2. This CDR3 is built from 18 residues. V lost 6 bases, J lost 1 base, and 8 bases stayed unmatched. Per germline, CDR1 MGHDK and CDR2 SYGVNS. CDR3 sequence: CASSRTSGGLGNTGELFF. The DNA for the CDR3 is TGTGCCAGCAGCAGGACTAGCGGGGGCCTGGGGAACACCGGGGAGCTGTTTTTT.

As DNA, the CDR3 is TGCGCCAGCAGCCGACCCGAAAGCGGGGTTAAGCAGTTCTTC. This codes for CASSRPESGVKQFF. The chain links TRBV4-1 to TRBJ2-1, with TRBD2 identical over 7 bases. CDR1 MGHRA and CDR2 YSYEKL come from the germline V gene. V dropped 4 bases and J dropped 11; count of bases not matched to a gene: 11. This CDR3 region has 14 residues.

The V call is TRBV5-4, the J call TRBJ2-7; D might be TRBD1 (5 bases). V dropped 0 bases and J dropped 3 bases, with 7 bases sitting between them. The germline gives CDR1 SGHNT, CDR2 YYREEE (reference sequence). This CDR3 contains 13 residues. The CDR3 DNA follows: TGTGCCAGCAGCTTGGCCCAGGGCTACGAGCAGTACTTC. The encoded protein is CASSLAQGYEQYF.

The CDR3 DNA reads TGTGCCAGCAGCCCCCGACAGGGTTGGAATGAGCAGTTCTTC. Protein product: CASSPRQGWNEQFF. The chain couples TRBV7-9 to TRBJ2-1; 7 positions agree with TRBD1. Unmatched junction bases numbered 8, after V lost 5 bases and J lost 7 bases. In germline, CDR1 is SEHNR, CDR2 FQNEAQ (reference sequence). The CDR3 length is 14 residues.